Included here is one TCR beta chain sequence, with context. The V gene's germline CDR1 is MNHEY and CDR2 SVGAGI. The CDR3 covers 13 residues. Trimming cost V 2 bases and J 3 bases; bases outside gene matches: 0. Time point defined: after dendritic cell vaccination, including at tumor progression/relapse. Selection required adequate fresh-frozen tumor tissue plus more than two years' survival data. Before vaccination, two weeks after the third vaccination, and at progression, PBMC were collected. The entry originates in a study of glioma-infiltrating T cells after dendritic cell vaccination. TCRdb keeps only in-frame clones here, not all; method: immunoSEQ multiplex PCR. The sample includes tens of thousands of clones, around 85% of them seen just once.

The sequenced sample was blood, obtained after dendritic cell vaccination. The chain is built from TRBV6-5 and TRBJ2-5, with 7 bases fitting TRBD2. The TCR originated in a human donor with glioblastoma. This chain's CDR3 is CASSYGGEETQYF. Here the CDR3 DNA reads TGTGCCAGCAGTTACGGGGGGGAAGAGACCCAGTACTTC.